The entry below gives a single T cell receptor (beta chain) sequence along with its context. The antigen it binds to is not known. The input lacks base qualities; no much larger clone sits a single base away. The cohort was made up of under 800 healthy bone marrow donors. At the time of sampling, every cohort member was nominally healthy, though immune exposures that went unrecorded were likely present. The donor was CMV seropositive and belonged to the group of over 250 seropositive cohort members. A peripheral blood sample was collected from each donor, and TCR beta sequencing was performed on peripheral blood mononuclear cells. Genomic DNA was extracted from the blood cell samples with the Qiagen DNeasy Blood Extraction Kit. The CDR3 numbers 15 residues from cysteine through phenylalanine. The retained sequence is limited to the CDR3, 45 bases, with the frame set at the first base. The V end gives up 10 bases and the J end 5 bases, leaving 6 bases in the junction not matched to a gene. In the germline V gene, CDR1 corresponds to ENHRY and CDR2 to SYGVKD.

The library came from the immunoSEQ multiplex PCR assay. A mixture of 60 forward primers for TCR Vbeta segments and 13 reverse primers for TCR Jbeta segments was used in the multiplex PCR. The CDR3 region of rearranged TCR beta genes was amplified from genomic DNA with a multiplex PCR assay. On the Illumina HiSeq System, the amplified TCR beta libraries were sequenced as 87-base-pair reads. In the authors' own workflow: In a later analysis, about 80 million unique TCR beta chains were counted across the 500 to 850 repertoires, and approximately 9.9 million of these chains were shared by at least two donors. Raw reads were error-corrected and collapsed into unique sequences with a nearest-neighbor algorithm that merged closely related sequences to remove PCR and sequencing errors. CDR3 sequences were aligned to IMGT reference sequences to assign V, D and J gene segments. For a sequence to be retained, at least a six-nucleotide match to both a V gene segment and a J gene segment was required. Rearrangements were called productive when the CDR3 lacked stop codons and stayed in frame with V and J; all others were non-productive. CDR3 was defined according to IMGT convention as the region running from the second conserved V-encoded cysteine to the conserved J-encoded phenylalanine. Sequences without an unambiguous match to a single V gene segment were excluded from the earlier analysis of 500 to 700 of the donors. An earlier analysis of a few hundred of the donors called V segments functional above 56.7% productive rearrangements and segregating when the between-donor standard deviation exceeded 5%. A statistical classification framework was developed to diagnose cytomegalovirus status using the catalog of TCR beta chain sequences. In a later analysis, TCR nucleotide sequences were compared against IMGT/GENE-DB human TR gene sequences so that V and J genes could be assigned. The TCRdist pipeline was used in a later analysis to assign CDR3 sequences and most-parsimonious VDJ recombination scenarios. In a later analysis, each TCR beta chain was defined by its CDR3 amino acid sequence together with its V-gene family, and reads lacking a unique V-gene family were excluded. In a later analysis, approximately 590 highly shared, low-generation-probability nucleotide sequences were removed to address suspected cross-contamination and a sequencing artifact. A later analysis calculated a clonal expansion index for each public chain from normalized within-repertoire ranks of inferred template counts. A later analysis computed generation probabilities with a VDJ recombination model fitted to out-of-frame rearrangements, and checked the results against IGoR. In a later analysis, hypergeometric tests were used to score TCR-TCR, TCR-HLA and TCR-CMV co-occurrence, with a repertoire-size bias correction applied to TCR pairs. A later analysis estimated false discovery rates by permuting HLA or CMV assignments 20 times. A later analysis grouped co-occurring TCRs with DBSCAN, adding TCRdist sequence similarity when clustering within HLA-allele-positive subsets. Repertoires with fewer than 30,000 or more than 120,000 public chains, plus five repertoires with anomalous nucleotide sharing, were excluded from co-occurrence clustering. The source is immuneACCESS, and TCRdb retained only in-frame sequences with V and J called. Part of the clones is not carried over; for the studies checked, unresolved V genes explain less than half of this, and the remainder is unexplained. The V and J calls and clone size were taken over from that table, and D and trimming were inferred from the DNA. The sample profile shows under 300,000 clones; roughly 90% of them were found once. The biggest ten clones account for 4% of the sample.

This sample is part of a study of cytomegalovirus exposure and HLA in healthy donors (dated by TCRdb to about 2017). In terms of the full investigation: According to an earlier analysis of 450 to 650 of the donors, some 180 million T cells yielded 117 million unique TCR beta sequences and around 300 Gb of sequence data. Donor age, sex, ethnicity and CMV serostatus were compiled together with the repertoire data. Every discovery cohort repertoire had been produced on one sequencing platform. Along with the roughly 610-subject first cohort, a separate validation cohort of over a hundred different subjects was used. An earlier analysis of 587 of the donors used high-throughput TCR beta sequencing to judge whether each TCR beta V gene segment behaved as functional or pseudogenic. Typing coverage differed by locus: A, B, C, DRB1 and DQB1 were typed in roughly 620-630 donors, DQA1 in roughly 500, DPA1 in around 600, and DPB1 in just under 490. Because of strong linkage in the cohort, a few DR-DQ haplotypes were treated as single units for association and clustering. Using immunosequencing, the study profiled T cell repertoires from 500 to 800 subjects and related those repertoires to cytomegalovirus serostatus. Of the roughly 400 genotyped donors, roughly 80% fell in the genetic ancestry cluster associated with self-reported Caucasian donors. HLA typing included class I and class II loci at four-digit resolution. Genome-wide SNP genotypes for about 65% of the roughly 670 donors were used in a later genetic analysis, which treated that subset as a discovery cohort. Rather than drawing on any new phenotypic data, the later analysis identified candidate immune exposures from TCR beta sequences and the way those sequences occurred across donors. A later analysis re-analyzed previously published TCR beta repertoires from roughly 690 donors and added high-resolution HLA genotyping to study TCR occurrence patterns. On average, roughly 250,000 unique TCR beta nucleotide sequences were sequenced per donor among roughly 430 genotyped donors of the cohort, with roughly 18% of those sequences being non-productive. The study was designed to test whether signatures of past pathogen exposure could be identified by cataloging public T cell receptors. The study combined high-throughput TCR immunosequencing, statistical association of individual TCRs with disease status, and machine learning to predict cytomegalovirus infection status. About 280 gigabases of sequencing data and around 80 million unique TCR sequences made up an early release that covered several hundred HLA-typed donors. Overall study results and their limits: A later genetic analysis reported fewer N-insertions in productive TCRs among donors in an Asian-associated ancestry cluster than the roughly 670-donor mean. In a later analysis, HLA-associated TCR beta chains showed more clonal expansion and lower generation probabilities than non-associated chains that were equally common. In this cohort, only TCR beta chains were sequenced, and detectable features were limited by the absence of alpha or paired-chain data. According to a later analysis, TCR association rates differed among HLA loci, with DRB1 alleles showing the most associated TCRs and HLA-C alleles showing the fewest. According to a later analysis, most CMV-associated TCR beta chains appeared to be HLA-restricted, and the HLA associations seemed to be driven largely by CMV exposure. Specific HLA alleles were associated with 15,000 to 20,000 TCR beta sequences at a false discovery rate of 0.05 in a later analysis. Assigning TCR associations to individual alleles was difficult when HLA alleles, especially DR and DQ, strongly co-occurred. A further reported finding was that TCR beta sequences accurately predicted the HLA-A and HLA-B alleles for most subjects in the first cohort. A cluster of highly shared sequence variants was judged likely to be a technical artifact of the sequencing pipeline. Roughly uniform sequencing depth across donors was assumed in presence/absence analyses, although this assumption may not hold. CMV serostatus was the only immune exposure information available for the cohort. Around 16 rarely observed V segments, including chromosome 9 orphons, were excluded from the earlier analysis of about 610 of the donors because counts were too low. Cytomegalovirus status was reported to be diagnosed by the classifier with high specificity and sensitivity in both the original and validation cohorts. In an earlier analysis of around 600 of the donors, most TCR beta V segments appeared in productive rearrangements about 90% or about 30% of the time, broadly matching IMGT annotations. In vitro tests confirmed that a few of the cytomegalovirus-associated TCR beta chains recognize cytomegalovirus antigens. The authors suggested that the approach could potentially be generalized to other disease states and immunological phenotypes. The study gave a list of under 200 TCR beta chains associated with cytomegalovirus. Because HLA typing was missing for some donors at each locus, association tests included only the typed subset. The 87-base-pair reads could not distinguish some IMGT-functional V segments, including TRBV6-2 and TRBV6-3, so those segments were excluded. Most TCR sequences were observed very rarely across donors, whereas some public TCRs were present in many individuals. Linkage disequilibrium might explain the correlated functional status among segregating V segments, but an unknown experimental factor could not be ruled out. V-gene and J-gene trimming of TCR beta chains was associated with a missense DCLRE1C variant in a later genetic analysis, and the association was replicated in an independent cohort. In a later analysis, several top co-occurrence clusters were reported to appear linked to parvovirus B19, influenza, CMV and Epstein-Barr virus.

The chain employs TRBV10-3 and TRBJ1-6; TRBD1 lines up with 12 middle nucleotides. The sample comprised PBMCs. The sequence derives from a man in his forties in good health and CMV-seropositive. The DNA sequence is TGTGCCACCTCGGGACAGGGGGCCGATAATTCACCCCTCCACTTT. Translation gives CATSGQGADNSPLHF.